This TCR beta chain was captured by sequencing in a study of cytomegalovirus exposure and HLA in healthy donors (dated by TCRdb to about 2017). Turning to the overall study: An earlier analysis of roughly 610 of the donors reported approximately 260 Gb of sequence data and approximately 120 million unique TCR beta sequences obtained from about 170 million T cells. An early release covering over 500 HLA-typed donors comprised approximately 300 gigabases of sequencing data and 65 million to 100 million unique TCR sequences. Of the roughly 410 genotyped donors, 81% were placed in the genetic ancestry cluster associated with self-reported Caucasian donors. The aim of the study was to test whether cataloging public T cell receptors could identify signatures of past pathogen exposure. The study profiled the T cell repertoires of under 850 subjects by immunosequencing and related them to cytomegalovirus serostatus. Besides the first cohort of about 730 subjects, a separate validation cohort made up of 120 or so different subjects was used. To predict cytomegalovirus infection status, the study combined high-throughput TCR immunosequencing, statistical association of individual TCRs with disease status, and machine learning. A later analysis re-examined previously published TCR beta repertoires from hundreds of donors and added high-resolution HLA genotyping to investigate patterns of TCR occurrence. Rather than drawing on any new phenotypic data, the later analysis identified candidate immune exposures from TCR beta sequences and the way those sequences occurred across donors. In an earlier analysis of roughly 540 of the donors, high-throughput TCR beta sequencing was used to judge whether each TCR beta V gene segment behaved as functional or pseudogenic. Alongside the repertoire data, information on donor age, sex, ethnicity and CMV serostatus was compiled. A later genetic analysis took genome-wide SNP genotypes for about 55% of the 666 donors and used that subset as a discovery cohort. Every discovery cohort repertoire had been produced on one sequencing platform. HLA typing covered class I and class II loci at four-digit resolution. Typing coverage differed by locus: A, B, C, DRB1 and DQB1 were typed in roughly 629-630 donors, DQA1 in roughly 500, DPA1 in approximately 600, and DPB1 in around 490. A handful of DR-DQ haplotypes were treated as single units for association and clustering because of strong linkage in the cohort. Across some 400 genotyped donors of the cohort, an average of about 240,000 unique TCR beta nucleotide sequences per donor were sequenced, and roughly 18% of those sequences were non-productive. Points the paper makes about the study in general: Immune exposure information for the cohort was limited to CMV serostatus. A later analysis found that HLA-associated TCR beta chains were more clonally expanded and had lower generation probabilities than equally common non-associated chains. In an earlier analysis of approximately 590 of the donors, most TCR beta V segments appeared in productive rearrangements about 87% or about 30% of the time, broadly matching IMGT annotations. Linkage disequilibrium might explain the correlated functional status among segregating V segments, but an unknown experimental factor could not be ruled out. Only TCR beta chains were sequenced in this cohort, and the absence of alpha or paired-chain data limited detectable features. It was suggested by the authors that the approach could potentially be generalized to other disease states and immunological phenotypes. Roughly uniform sequencing depth across donors was assumed in presence/absence analyses, although this assumption may not hold. In vitro tests confirmed that a few of the cytomegalovirus-associated TCR beta chains recognize cytomegalovirus antigens. Strong co-occurrence of HLA alleles, especially DR and DQ, made assigning TCR associations to individual alleles difficult. A later analysis found that TCR association rates varied across HLA loci, with DRB1 alleles showing the most associated TCRs and HLA-C alleles the fewest. A further reported finding was that TCR beta sequences accurately predicted the HLA-A and HLA-B alleles for most subjects in the first cohort. Because HLA typing was missing for some donors at each locus, association tests included only the typed subset. Some IMGT-functional V segments, including TRBV6-2 and TRBV6-3, could not be distinguished by the 87-base-pair reads and were therefore excluded. A cluster of highly shared sequence variants was judged likely to be a technical artifact of the sequencing pipeline. Compared with the roughly 700-donor mean, donors in an Asian-associated ancestry cluster had fewer N-insertions in productive TCRs, according to a later genetic analysis. The earlier analysis of about 600 of the donors excluded approximately 17 rarely observed V segments, including chromosome 9 orphons, because counts were too low. Across donors, most TCR sequences were observed very rarely, whereas some public TCRs were present in many individuals. Cytomegalovirus status was reported to be diagnosed by the classifier with high specificity and sensitivity in both the original and validation cohorts. Most CMV-associated TCR beta chains appeared to be HLA-restricted in a later analysis, and the HLA associations seemed to be driven largely by CMV exposure. Several of the top co-occurrence clusters appeared to be linked to parvovirus B19, influenza, CMV and Epstein-Barr virus, according to a later analysis. The study gave a list of roughly 150 TCR beta chains associated with cytomegalovirus. In a later genetic analysis, a missense DCLRE1C variant was associated with V-gene and J-gene trimming of TCR beta chains, and the association was replicated in an independent cohort. At a false discovery rate of 0.05, a later analysis linked about 17,000 TCR beta sequences to specific HLA alleles.

Libraries came from the immunoSEQ multiplex PCR assay. For the multiplex PCR, a mixture combining 60 forward primers for TCR Vbeta segments and 13 reverse primers for TCR Jbeta segments was used. Amplification of the CDR3 region of rearranged TCR beta genes was performed with a multiplex PCR assay on genomic DNA. The amplified TCR beta libraries were sequenced on the Illumina HiSeq System as 87-base-pair reads. In the paper's pipeline: In a later analysis, some 80 million unique TCR beta chains were counted across the 500 to 850 repertoires, and about 9.9 million of these chains were shared by at least two donors. A nearest-neighbor algorithm error-corrected the raw reads and collapsed the reads into unique sequences, merging closely related sequences to remove PCR and sequencing errors. V, D and J gene segments were assigned by aligning CDR3 sequences to IMGT reference sequences. For a sequence to be retained, at least a six-nucleotide match to both a V gene segment and a J gene segment was required. A rearrangement counted as productive if the CDR3 had no stop codons and remained in frame with V and J, and every other rearrangement counted as non-productive. Following IMGT convention, CDR3 was defined as the stretch from the second conserved V-encoded cysteine up to the conserved J-encoded phenylalanine. Sequences without an unambiguous match to a single V gene segment were excluded from the earlier analysis of almost 600 of the donors. In an earlier analysis of 587 of the donors, V segments were called functional above 56.7% productive rearrangements and were called segregating when the between-donor standard deviation exceeded 5%. To diagnose cytomegalovirus status from the catalog of TCR beta chain sequences, a statistical classification framework was built. A later analysis assigned V and J genes by comparing TCR nucleotide sequences with IMGT/GENE-DB human TR gene sequences. In a later analysis, CDR3 sequences and most-parsimonious VDJ recombination scenarios were assigned using the TCRdist pipeline. A later analysis defined each TCR beta chain by its CDR3 amino acid sequence plus V-gene family, and excluded reads lacking a unique V-gene family. To address suspected cross-contamination and a sequencing artifact, a later analysis removed several hundred highly shared, low-generation-probability nucleotide sequences. In a later analysis, a clonal expansion index was calculated for each public chain from normalized within-repertoire ranks of inferred template counts. Generation probabilities in a later analysis came from a VDJ recombination model fitted to out-of-frame rearrangements, and those results were checked against IGoR. In a later analysis, TCR-TCR, TCR-HLA and TCR-CMV co-occurrence was scored with hypergeometric tests, and a repertoire-size bias correction was applied to TCR pairs. To estimate false discovery rates, a later analysis permuted the HLA or CMV assignments 20 times. A later analysis grouped co-occurring TCRs with DBSCAN, adding TCRdist sequence similarity when clustering within HLA-allele-positive subsets. Repertoires with fewer than 30,000 or more than 120,000 public chains were left out of co-occurrence clustering, as were a handful of repertoires with anomalous nucleotide sharing. The table was pulled from immuneACCESS by TCRdb, which kept in-frame rearrangements only. Such tables lose some clones; where checked, under half of the loss comes from unresolved V genes, and the rest has no known cause. V and J calls and clone size follow that table, whereas D and trimming were derived from the DNA. The sample table holds about 150,000 clones. The biggest ten clones account for 1.5% to 2% of the sample.

From the cysteine up to the phenylalanine, the CDR3 has a length of 14 residues. The sequence is cut down to CDR3 DNA, 42 bases in frame from base 1. Via the germline V gene (reference sequence), CDR1 is MNHNY and CDR2 SVGAGI. V was cut back by 5 bases and J by 8 bases, leaving a gap of 18 bases between them. Points on this clone: Its antigen has not been determined.

The cohort was made up of hundreds of healthy bone marrow donors. At the time of sampling, all cohort members were nominally healthy, though unrecorded immune exposures were likely present. The donor was CMV seronegative and belonged to the group of several hundred seronegative cohort members. Every donor gave a peripheral blood sample, and the peripheral blood mononuclear cells from that sample were used for TCR beta sequencing. Genomic DNA was extracted from the blood cell samples with the Qiagen DNeasy Blood Extraction Kit. This sequence was found in a woman between 45 and 60 years old in good health and CMV-seronegative. The sample consisted of PBMCs. This chain is built from TRBV6-6 and TRBJ1-2; a tentative D match to TRBD1 spans 6 bases. Here the CDR3 is given as CASSPRGGGRGYTF. The nucleotides read TGTGCCAGCAGTCCCCGGGGAGGGGGGCGCGGCTACACCTTC.